This TCR beta chain was recorded in a study of cytomegalovirus exposure and HLA in healthy donors. In the PCR, 60 Vbeta and 13 Jbeta primers were used. Here immunoSEQ multiplex PCR was the method, and the copy in TCRdb shows in-frame clones only, minus some. The sample includes roughly 100,000 clones, roughly 71% of them seen just once. The germline V and J ends were trimmed by 3 bases and 1 base, with 7 bases remaining between them. The CDR3 consists of 14 residues. Germline V gene data show CDR1 as KGHSH and CDR2 as LQKENI. Sequencing was performed on PBMCs. This chain links TRBV18 with TRBJ1-5, with D maybe TRBD1 (6 bases). The clonotype originates from a woman aged 40-49 years in good health and CMV-seronegative. CDR3 residues: CASSPQGSNQPQHF. CDR3 DNA: TGTGCCAGCTCACCTCAGGGGAGCAATCAGCCCCAGCATTTT.